These T cell receptor beta chains were read from a single sample in a study of cytomegalovirus exposure and HLA in healthy donors. Using immunoSEQ multiplex PCR, the repertoire was profiled, and TCRdb retains in-frame clones only, with some absent. This table has roughly 150,000 clones, roughly 80% appearing once. Sequences were obtained from PBMCs. All receptors come from a man aged 25-45 years in good health and CMV-seropositive. CDR3s include the opening cysteine and the closing phenylalanine or tryptophan.

cdr3_length v_call cdr3_aa
14 TRBV27 CASSLYQGSYGYTF
16 TRBV5-1 CASSPTSGSSTDTQYF
15 TRBV6-5 CASSYGAGVSYEQYF
19 TRBV7-8 CASSFRAGGAEAGANVLTF
12 TRBV2 CATLGGRETQYF
15 TRBV5-1 CASSTGTGGMYEQYF
11 TRBV29-1 CSGLRGDTQYF
15 TRBV5-6 CASSPQGTGANVLTF
16 TRBV30 CAWSRGGTTYRDTQYF
13 TRBV5-6 CASNLDTSYGYTF
19 TRBV7-2 CASSQEVISGRDVRDEQYF
16 TRBV5-1 CASSLDAASSYNEQFF
17 TRBV12-5 CASGLGLAGVIGNEQFF
13 TRBV19 CASSTGYDEKLFF
14 TRBV6-5 CASSPTGPRVTQYF
16 TRBV18 CASSPKTGLYQETQYF
17 TRBV2 CASSEASTSGLSYEQYF
13 TRBV19 CASSKGHSYEQYF
15 TRBV7-2 CASRPPGQGAGELFF
14 TRBV2 CASSELLGPLGYTF
16 TRBV23-1 CASSQHIATGKTEAFF
17 TRBV29-1 CSVVPAGTADSGNTIYF
17 TRBV4-1 CASSQDRGGGGAYGYTF
13 TRBV19 CASSINGKTEAFF
14 TRBV7-7 CASSFGTVKETQYF
16 TRBV28 CASSNQGAGNTGELFF
12 TRBV27 CASSLLNSPLHF
18 TRBV28 CASSLLSPFGTGGTEAFF
15 TRBV7-9 CASSLMQGTQETQYF
14 TRBV28 CASSSIREGHGYTF
16 TRBV28 CASSTWTEGIYNEQFF
16 TRBV30 CAWGPGTGGKNTEAFF
15 TRBV2 CASQAGTRRSNEQFF
14 TRBV28 CASSPGGPVGTQYF
13 TRBV7-2 CASSLGQIETQYF
14 TRBV7-2 CASSQTGQLYEQYF
15 TRBV6-5 CASSLLAGGPREQYF
14 TRBV13 CASSLQGARYEQYF
15 TRBV7-2 CASRDRDRPQETQYF
14 TRBV7-2 CASSFTSGYNEQFF
12 TRBV2 CASSEAGTEAFF